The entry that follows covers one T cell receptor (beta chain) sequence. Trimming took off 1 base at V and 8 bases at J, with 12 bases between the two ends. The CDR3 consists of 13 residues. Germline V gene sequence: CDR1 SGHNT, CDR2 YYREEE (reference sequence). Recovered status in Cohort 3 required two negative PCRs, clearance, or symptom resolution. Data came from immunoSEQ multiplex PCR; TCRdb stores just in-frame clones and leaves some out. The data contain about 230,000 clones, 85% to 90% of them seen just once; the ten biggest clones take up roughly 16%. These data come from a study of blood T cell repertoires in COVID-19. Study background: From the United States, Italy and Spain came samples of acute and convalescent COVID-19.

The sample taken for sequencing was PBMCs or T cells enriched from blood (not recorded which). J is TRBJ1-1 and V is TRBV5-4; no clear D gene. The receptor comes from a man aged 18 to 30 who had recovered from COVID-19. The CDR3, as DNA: TGTGCCAGCAGCTTGCCCGCGGGAAGAGAAGCTTTCTTT. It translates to CASSLPAGREAFF.